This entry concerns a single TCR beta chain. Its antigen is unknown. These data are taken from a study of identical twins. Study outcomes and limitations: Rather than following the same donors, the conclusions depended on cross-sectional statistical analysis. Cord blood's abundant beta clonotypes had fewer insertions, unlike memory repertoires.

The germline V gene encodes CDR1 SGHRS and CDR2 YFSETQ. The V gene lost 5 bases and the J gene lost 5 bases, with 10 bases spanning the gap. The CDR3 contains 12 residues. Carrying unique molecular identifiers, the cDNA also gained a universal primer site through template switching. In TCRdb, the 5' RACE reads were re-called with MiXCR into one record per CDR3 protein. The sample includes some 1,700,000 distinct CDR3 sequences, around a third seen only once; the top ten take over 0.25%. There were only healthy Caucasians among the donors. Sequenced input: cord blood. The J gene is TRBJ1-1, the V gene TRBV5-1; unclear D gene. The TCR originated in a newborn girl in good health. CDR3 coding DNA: TGCGCCAGCAGGGAACCCCTAACTGAAGCTTTCTTT. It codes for CASREPLTEAFF.